This T cell receptor (beta chain) was captured by sequencing in a study of cytomegalovirus exposure and HLA in healthy donors (dated by TCRdb to about 2017). For the wider study: An earlier analysis of around 600 of the donors reported roughly 270 Gb of sequence data and roughly 100 million unique TCR beta sequences from some 180 million T cells. Approximately 330 gigabases of sequencing data and 75 million to 85 million unique TCR sequences made up an early release that covered several hundred HLA-typed donors. The study aimed to test whether cataloging public T cell receptors could reveal signatures of past pathogen exposure. All discovery cohort repertoires had been generated using a single sequencing platform. To predict cytomegalovirus infection status, the study combined high-throughput TCR immunosequencing, statistical association of individual TCRs with disease status, and machine learning. A handful of DR-DQ haplotypes were handled as single units for association and clustering because linkage in the cohort was strong. Rather than using new phenotypic data, the later analysis identified candidate immune exposures from TCR beta sequences and from how often those sequences occurred across donors. The number of donors typed differed by locus, with about 629-630 for A, B, C, DRB1 and DQB1, around 500 for DQA1, 600 to 610 for DPA1, and some 440 for DPB1. A later analysis re-analyzed previously published TCR beta repertoires from 600 to 850 donors and added high-resolution HLA genotyping to study TCR occurrence patterns. Donor age, sex, ethnicity and CMV serostatus were collected together with the repertoire data. Of the roughly 400 genotyped donors, less than 90% were placed in the genetic ancestry cluster associated with self-reported Caucasian donors. Among some 410 genotyped donors of the cohort, an average of approximately 240,000 unique TCR beta nucleotide sequences were sequenced per donor, roughly a sixth of them non-productive. Besides the first cohort of around 700 subjects, a separate validation cohort made up of roughly 120 different subjects was used. The study used immunosequencing to profile the T cell repertoires of approximately 650 subjects and linked those repertoires to cytomegalovirus serostatus. A later genetic analysis took genome-wide SNP genotypes for about 55% of the 666 donors and used that subset as a discovery cohort. Both class I and class II loci were covered by HLA typing, at four-digit resolution. To decide whether each TCR beta V gene segment behaved as functional or pseudogenic, an earlier analysis of 587 of the donors relied on high-throughput TCR beta sequencing.

Overall study outcomes, separate from this receptor: Sequencing depth was assumed to be roughly uniform across donors in the presence/absence analyses, though that assumption may not hold. In vitro tests confirmed that a few of the cytomegalovirus-associated TCR beta chains recognize cytomegalovirus antigens. An association between a missense DCLRE1C variant and V-gene and J-gene trimming of TCR beta chains was found in a later genetic analysis and replicated in an independent cohort. In a later analysis, several top co-occurrence clusters were reported to appear linked to parvovirus B19, influenza, CMV and Epstein-Barr virus. Assigning TCR associations to individual alleles was difficult when HLA alleles, especially DR and DQ, strongly co-occurred. According to a later genetic analysis, donors in an Asian-associated ancestry cluster had fewer N-insertions in productive TCRs than the approximately 630-donor mean. The only immune exposure information available for the cohort was CMV serostatus. Because some donors lacked HLA typing at each locus, the association tests relied only on the typed subset. The classifier was reported to diagnose cytomegalovirus status with high specificity and sensitivity in both the original cohort and the validation cohort. Across donors, most TCR sequences were observed very rarely, whereas some public TCRs were present in many individuals. In a later analysis, TCR association rates were found to vary across HLA loci, with the most associated TCRs seen for DRB1 alleles and the fewest for HLA-C alleles. Some IMGT-functional V segments, including TRBV6-2 and TRBV6-3, could not be distinguished by the 87-base-pair reads and were therefore excluded. In a later analysis, some 17,000 TCR beta sequences were associated with specific HLA alleles at a false discovery rate of 0.05. This cohort had only TCR beta chains sequenced, and the lack of alpha or paired-chain data limited which features could be detected. According to the authors, the approach could potentially be generalized to other disease states and immunological phenotypes. In a later analysis, HLA-associated TCR beta chains were found to be more clonally expanded and to have lower generation probabilities than equally common non-associated chains. The study listed 150 to 200 TCR beta chains as associated with cytomegalovirus. An earlier analysis of 587 of the donors showed that most TCR beta V segments appeared in productive rearrangements either about 90% or about 30% of the time, which broadly matched IMGT annotations. A cluster of highly shared sequence variants was judged likely to be a technical artifact of the sequencing pipeline. According to a later analysis, most CMV-associated TCR beta chains appeared to be HLA-restricted, and the HLA associations seemed to be driven largely by CMV exposure. A further reported finding was that TCR beta sequences accurately predicted the HLA-A and HLA-B alleles for most subjects in the first cohort. Around 16 rarely observed V segments, including chromosome 9 orphons, were excluded from the earlier analysis of approximately 500 of the donors because counts were too low. Correlated functional status among segregating V segments might be attributable to linkage disequilibrium, but an unknown experimental factor could not be ruled out.

The CDR3 has 13 amino acids, counting the end cysteine and phenylalanine. Solely the CDR3 DNA is kept, with 39 bases framed from the first base. As encoded in the germline V gene (reference sequence), CDR1 is SEHNR while CDR2 is FQNEAQ. V is clipped by 2 bases and J by 2 bases, and the sequence between their germline boundaries is 5 bases long. Libraries were prepared through the immunoSEQ multiplex PCR assay. The multiplex PCR relied on a mix of 60 forward primers for TCR Vbeta segments and 13 reverse primers for TCR Jbeta segments. Amplification of the CDR3 region of rearranged TCR beta genes was performed with a multiplex PCR assay on genomic DNA. Amplified TCR beta libraries were sequenced as 87-base-pair reads on the Illumina HiSeq System. As for the original processing: In a later analysis, around 80 million unique TCR beta chains were counted across the approximately 670 repertoires, and around 10 million of these chains were shared by at least two donors. To remove PCR and sequencing errors, raw reads were error-corrected and collapsed into unique sequences using a nearest-neighbor algorithm that merged closely related sequences. Alignment of CDR3 sequences to IMGT reference sequences was used to assign V, D and J gene segments. Each retained sequence needed at least a six-nucleotide match to both a V gene segment and a J gene segment. A rearrangement counted as productive if the CDR3 had no stop codons and remained in frame with V and J, and every other rearrangement counted as non-productive. Following IMGT convention, CDR3 was defined as the stretch from the second conserved V-encoded cysteine up to the conserved J-encoded phenylalanine. The earlier analysis of about 620 of the donors excluded sequences that lacked an unambiguous match to a single V gene segment. An earlier analysis of 587 of the donors classified V segments as functional when productive rearrangements were above 56.7% and as segregating when the standard deviation between donors was above 5%. A statistical classification framework was built to diagnose cytomegalovirus status from the catalog of TCR beta chain sequences. V and J gene assignment, in a later analysis, came from comparing TCR nucleotide sequences with IMGT/GENE-DB human TR gene sequences. Using the TCRdist pipeline, a later analysis assigned CDR3 sequences along with most-parsimonious VDJ recombination scenarios. In a later analysis, each TCR beta chain was defined by its CDR3 amino acid sequence together with its V-gene family, and reads without a unique V-gene family were excluded. To address suspected cross-contamination and a sequencing artifact, a later analysis removed around 600 highly shared, low-generation-probability nucleotide sequences. In a later analysis, a clonal expansion index was calculated for each public chain from normalized within-repertoire ranks of inferred template counts. A later analysis computed generation probabilities with a VDJ recombination model fitted to out-of-frame rearrangements, and checked the results against IGoR. A later analysis scored TCR-TCR, TCR-HLA and TCR-CMV co-occurrence with hypergeometric tests, applying a repertoire-size bias correction to TCR pairs. A later analysis estimated false discovery rates by permuting HLA or CMV assignments 20 times. A later analysis grouped co-occurring TCRs with DBSCAN, adding TCRdist sequence similarity when clustering within HLA-allele-positive subsets. Co-occurrence clustering excluded repertoires with fewer than 30,000 or more than 120,000 public chains, plus five with anomalous nucleotide sharing. Not all clones reach the TCRdb copy of this immuneACCESS table, which keeps in-frame sequences only. Checked studies attribute under half of the gap to unresolved V genes and leave the rest unexplained. V and J calls and clone size are given by that table; D and trimming were obtained from the DNA. For this sample there are 85,000 to 95,000 clones; approximately 69% appear just once. The ten top clones hold around 20% of the sample.

The cohort consisted of fewer than 700 healthy bone marrow donors. Cohort members were all nominally healthy when sampled, although unrecorded immune exposures were likely present. The donor tested CMV seropositive, placing the donor among the 289 seropositive members of the cohort. A peripheral blood sample was provided by each donor, and peripheral blood mononuclear cells were used for TCR beta sequencing. The Qiagen DNeasy Blood Extraction Kit was used to extract genomic DNA from the blood cell samples. Details on this clone: Its binding antigen is unknown. No base-level quality is on record; no much larger clone is a single base apart.

In this chain, TRBV7-9 is recombined with TRBJ2-3, with no reliable assignment of the D segment. The source is a man under 40 in good health and CMV-seropositive. Sequencing was performed on PBMCs. The DNA sequence is TGTGCCAGCAGCTTAAGCCTCACAGATACGCAGTATTTT. Its protein is CASSLSLTDTQYF.